The clone carrying this T cell receptor beta chain was detected many times. With a J-beta primer mix and a sample-barcoded 5' primer, a second PCR ran roughly 6 to 12 cycles. TCRdb reprocessed the 5' RACE reads with MiXCR, giving one entry per CDR3 protein. Of about 680,000 distinct CDR3 sequences in the sample, roughly 49% were seen once. This entry comes from a study of blood T cells in healthy people across ages. The CDR3 length is 16 residues. Germline values: CDR1 MNHEY, CDR2 SMNVEV (reference sequence). The J segment lost 2 bases and the V segment lost 2 bases, leaving 4 bases of the junction unmatched.

Source material: blood. V gene TRBV27 combines with J gene TRBJ2-1; 9 bases are a match to TRBD2. The TCR originated in a woman in her sixties or seventies in good health. CDR3 region: CASSLGPSGTYNEQFF. The CDR3 DNA follows: TGTGCCAGCAGTTTAGGTCCTAGCGGGACCTACAATGAGCAGTTCTTC.